Here is one T cell receptor beta chain with its context. Original analysis: Estimates of nucleated cell counts were drawn from the amplification of reference gene primers. Some clones are missing from TCRdb's copy, which holds only in-frame ones; the method was immunoSEQ multiplex PCR. V and J calls and clone size come straight from that table; D and trimming were deduced from the DNA. The data contain some 120,000 clones, 86% of them seen just once; the ten biggest clones take up about 4.5%. CDR1 is SGDLS, CDR2 YYNGEE, per germline. CDR3 length equals 15 residues. Germline trimming cut 3 bases from V and 5 bases from J; bases unmatched to any gene: 10. These data come from a study of blood T cell repertoires in COVID-19. In the study overall: Samples came from the United States, Italy and Spain, spanning acute and convalescent COVID-19. PBMCs, B-cell-depleted T cells, or T cells were the source of the cDNA or gDNA that made up the material.

The sample comprised peripheral blood. The chain is built from TRBV9 and TRBJ1-1; 7 bases match TRBD1. This receptor was obtained from a middle-aged man with acute or convalescent COVID-19. Here the CDR3 DNA reads TGTGCCAGCAGCGCAAGACAGGGCATGGGAACTGAAGCTTTCTTT. Translating gives CASSARQGMGTEAFF. The whole variable domain, remainder taken from reference TRBV9 and TRBJ1-1, is DSGVTQTPKHLITATGQRVTLRCSPRSGDLSVYWYQQSLDQGLQFLIQYYNGEERAKGNILERFSAQQFPDLHSELNLSSLELGDSALYFCASSARQGMGTEAFFGQGTRLTVV.